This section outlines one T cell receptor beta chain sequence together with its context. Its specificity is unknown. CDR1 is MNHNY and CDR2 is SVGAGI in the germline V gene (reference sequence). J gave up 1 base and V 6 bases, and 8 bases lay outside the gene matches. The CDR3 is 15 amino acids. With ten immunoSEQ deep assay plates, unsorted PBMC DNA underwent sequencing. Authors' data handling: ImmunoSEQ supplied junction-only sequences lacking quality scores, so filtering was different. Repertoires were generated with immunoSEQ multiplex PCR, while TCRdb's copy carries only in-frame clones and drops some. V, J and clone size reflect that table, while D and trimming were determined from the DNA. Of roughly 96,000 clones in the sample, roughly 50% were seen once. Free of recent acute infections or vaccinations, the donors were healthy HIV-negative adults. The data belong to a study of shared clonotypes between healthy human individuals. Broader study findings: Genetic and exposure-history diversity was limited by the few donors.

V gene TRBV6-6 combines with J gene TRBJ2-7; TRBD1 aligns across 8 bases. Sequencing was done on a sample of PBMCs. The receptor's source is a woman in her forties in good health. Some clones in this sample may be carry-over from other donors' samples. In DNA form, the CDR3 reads TGTGCCAGCAGCAAGACAGGGGTCCCTTCCTACGAGCAGTACTTC. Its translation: CASSKTGVPSYEQYF.